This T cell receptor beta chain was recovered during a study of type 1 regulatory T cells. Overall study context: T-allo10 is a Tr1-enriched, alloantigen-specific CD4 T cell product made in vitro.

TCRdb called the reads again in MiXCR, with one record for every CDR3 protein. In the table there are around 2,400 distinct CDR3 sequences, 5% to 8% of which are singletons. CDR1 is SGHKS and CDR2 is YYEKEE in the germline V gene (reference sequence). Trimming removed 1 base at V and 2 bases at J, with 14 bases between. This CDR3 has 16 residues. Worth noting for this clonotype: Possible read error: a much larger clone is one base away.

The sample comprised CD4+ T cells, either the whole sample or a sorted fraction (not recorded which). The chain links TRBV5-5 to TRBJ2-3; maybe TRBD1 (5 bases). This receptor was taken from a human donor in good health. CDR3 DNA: TGTGCCAGCAGCTTGAAGTCAGGGAAACCCACAGATACGCAGTATTTT. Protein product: CASSLKSGKPTDTQYF.